This T cell receptor (beta chain) was captured by sequencing in a study of blood T cell repertoires in COVID-19. Looking at the study overall: The United States, Italy and Spain supplied acute and convalescent COVID-19 samples. PBMCs, B-cell-depleted T cells, or T cells were the source of the cDNA or gDNA that made up the material.

Original processing methods: Amplification of reference gene primers provided the estimated nucleated cell counts. Here immunoSEQ multiplex PCR was the method, and the copy in TCRdb shows in-frame clones only, minus some. The DNA gave D and trimming, while V, J and clone size come from that table. Of about 73,000 clones in the sample, about 74% were seen once. CDR3 size: 11 residues. V was cut by 3 bases and J by 8 bases, with 5 bases left in between. This clonotype was obtained from a man aged 65 to 85 with COVID-19, enrolled during active disease. Sample: peripheral blood. The gene calls are TRBV12-3 or TRBV12-4 and TRBJ1-3, with D unresolved. This CDR3 reads CASSFLDTIYF. The CDR3, as DNA: TGTGCCAGCAGTTTTCTAGACACCATATATTTT.